The source of this T cell receptor beta chain is a study of CD8+CD57+ T cells in acquired aplastic anemia. At the level of the study: The mean DNA yield obtained from sorted CD4+ and CD8+ cells came to approximately 3.2 ug.

Trimming took off 3 bases at V and 6 bases at J, with 14 bases between the two ends. Germline V gene sequence: CDR1 DFQATT, CDR2 SNEGSKA (reference sequence). The CDR3 is 13 residues long. With respect to this clonotype: Its antigen is unidentified.

Findings of the study overall: Both patients and controls carried the same twenty-nine CD8+ CDR3 sequences. The study found no significant CD8+ Simpson's diversity difference between patients and controls.

Genomic DNA templated the TCR beta VDJ and CDR3 profiling. TCRdb ran MiXCR on the reads and lists one entry per CDR3 protein. The repertoire holds approximately 59,000 distinct CDR3 sequences, with approximately 50% as singletons. Individuals selected for sequencing had exhibited CD8+CD57+ cell expansion on flow cytometry. Input material: sorted CD4+, CD8+, or CD8+CD57+ T cells (not recorded which) from PBMCs. The gene calls are TRBV20-1 and TRBJ1-1, with unresolved D. The TCR originated in a human donor with aplastic anemia. CDR3 amino acids: CSARPPGLAEAFF. In DNA form, the CDR3 reads TGCAGTGCTAGGCCCCCGGGCCTCGCTGAAGCTTTCTTT.